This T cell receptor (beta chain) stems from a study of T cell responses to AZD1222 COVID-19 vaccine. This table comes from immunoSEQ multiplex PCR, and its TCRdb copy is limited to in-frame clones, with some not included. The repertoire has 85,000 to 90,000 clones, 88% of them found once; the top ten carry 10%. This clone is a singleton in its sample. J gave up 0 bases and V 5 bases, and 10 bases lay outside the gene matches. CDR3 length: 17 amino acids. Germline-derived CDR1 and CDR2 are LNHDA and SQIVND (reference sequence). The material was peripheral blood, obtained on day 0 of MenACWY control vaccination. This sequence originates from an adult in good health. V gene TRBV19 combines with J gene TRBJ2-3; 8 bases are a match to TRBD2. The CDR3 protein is CASSPRAGGGSTDTQYF. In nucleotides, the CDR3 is TGTGCCAGTAGTCCTCGCGCGGGGGGCGGGAGCACAGATACGCAGTATTTT.